Below are 20 T cell receptor beta chains sequenced from a single sample in a study of blood T cell repertoires in COVID-19. Sequencing used immunoSEQ multiplex PCR; TCRdb keeps in-frame clones, though not all of them. Here the sample spans some 140,000 clones, around 79% being singletons. The sample was peripheral blood. The receptors shown here come from an elderly man with acute or convalescent COVID-19.

V usage is TRBV5-4 and J usage is TRBJ1-2, with 11 bases identical to TRBD1. Unmatched junction bases numbered 10, after V lost 7 bases and J lost 5 bases. Germline V gene sequence: CDR1 SGHNT, CDR2 YYREEE (reference sequence). The CDR3 spans 15 residues. The CDR3 protein is CASYGTGGLQYGYTF. In nucleotides, the CDR3 is TGTGCCAGCTACGGGACAGGGGGACTTCAGTATGGCTACACCTTC.

This clone was seen a few times. The chain links TRBV30 to TRBJ1-5; 9 bases agree with TRBD1. This CDR3 region has 13 residues. Germline-derived CDR1 and CDR2 are GTSNPN and SVGIG (reference sequence). The junction had 2 bases not matched to a gene; V was cut back by 2 bases and J by 6 bases. Written as DNA, the CDR3 is TGTGCCTGGAGTATACAGGGGGCTCAGCCCCAGCATTTT. It yields the protein CAWSIQGAQPQHF. Complete variable domain (other parts from reference TRBV30 and TRBJ1-5): SQTIHQWPATLVQPVGSPLSLECTVEGTSNPNLYWYRQAAGRGLQLLFYSVGIGQISSEVPQNLSASRPQDRQFILSSKKLLLSDSGFYLCAWSIQGAQPQHFGDGTRLSIL.

The CDR3 DNA reads as TGCGCCAGCAGTTTACGGGTCCTGCCCAACCCTGAAGGTAATTTTTATAGCAATCAGCCCCAGCATTTT. It specifies CASSLRVLPNPEGNFYSNQPQHF. The rearrangement uses TRBV23-1 and TRBJ1-5; no clear D gene. TRBV23-1 carries the ORF label, with uncertain function. Trimming stripped 5 bases from V and 0 bases from J, with 35 bases between. The CDR3 is 23 residues long.

This chain joins TRBV6-2 or TRBV6-3 and TRBJ2-2, with a weak D call TRBD1 (6 bases). The CDR3 has 13 amino acids. V lost 5 bases and J 5 bases, leaving 9 bases between the germline ends. CDR1 is MNHEY and CDR2 is SVGEGT in the germline V gene. The CDR3 coding sequence is TGTGCCAGCAGTCTACAGGGAACCGGGGAGCTGTTTTTT. Its translation is CASSLQGTGELFF.

The chain carries TRBV5-4 and TRBJ2-3, with a tentative D call TRBD1 (6 bases). CDR3 length equals 15 residues. V lost 2 bases to trimming and J lost 0 bases, with 10 bases between them. Germline V CDR1 and CDR2: SGHNT, YYREEE (reference sequence). CDR3 nucleotides: TGTGCCAGCAGCTTAGGGGGACAAAGCACAGATACGCAGTATTTT. It is translated as CASSLGGQSTDTQYF.

The gene calls are TRBV5-1 and TRBJ2-5; 13 bases are shared with TRBD2. Germline CDR1 SGHRS, CDR2 YFSETQ. V was clipped by 3 bases and J by 2 bases; unmatched bases: 1. CDR3 length equals 15 residues. The chain's CDR3 is CASSSLAGGQETQYF. Written as DNA, the CDR3 is TGCGCCAGCAGCTCACTAGCGGGGGGGCAAGAGACCCAGTACTTC.

This clone was seen a handful of times. V usage is TRBV13 and J usage is TRBJ2-5; TRBD1 agrees at 10 bases. J gave up 1 base and V 8 bases, and 10 bases lay outside the gene matches. Per the germline V gene, CDR1 is PRHDT and CDR2 is FYEKMQ (reference sequence). CDR3 length equals 16 residues. The CDR3 DNA sequence: TGTGCCAGCTCCCGGGACAGGGGAGTACTCCAAGAGACCCAGTACTTC. It codes for CASSRDRGVLQETQYF.

A word on this clone: A much larger clonotype is one base distant, so this may be a read error. V gene TRBV11-2 combines with J gene TRBJ2-7; 12 bases are a match to TRBD1. V shed 6 bases, J shed 5 bases, and the junction held 8 bases outside the gene matches. The CDR3 is 15 amino acids. CDR1 SGHAT and CDR2 FQNNGV come from the germline V gene. The chain's CDR3 is CASSTTGTGGHEQYF. Here the CDR3 DNA reads TGTGCCAGCAGTACCACCGGGACAGGGGGCCACGAGCAGTACTTC.

This clone was seen only a few times. The chain recombines TRBV2 with TRBJ2-7; no clear D. CDR1 SNHLY and CDR2 FYNNEI come from the germline V gene. V gave up 8 bases and J gave up 3 bases, with 14 bases separating them. This CDR3 has 13 amino acids. Written as DNA, the CDR3 is TGTGCCAGCCGGGTAGCTGAGGACTACGAGCAGTACTTC. The encoded protein is CASRVAEDYEQYF.

This clone was recorded at least ten times. The chain couples TRBV11-1 to TRBJ1-3, with TRBD1 matching 7 bases. V lost 5 bases to trimming and J lost 3 bases; unmatched junction nucleotides: 7. This CDR3 contains 15 residues. Germline CDR1 SGHAT, CDR2 FQDESV (reference sequence). CDR3 amino acids: CASSHDRTGGNTIYF. The DNA of the CDR3 is TGTGCCAGCAGCCACGACCGGACAGGTGGAAACACCATATATTTT.

This chain links TRBV15 with TRBJ2-3; D is unresolved. Germline lookup yields CDR1 LNHNV and CDR2 YYDKDF (reference sequence). Trimming took 6 bases from V and 0 from J, leaving 7 bases between them. CDR3 length: 13 amino acids. This CDR3 is CATRSVSTDTQYF. The DNA for the CDR3 is TGTGCCACCAGGTCGGTTAGCACAGATACGCAGTATTTT.

The table lists this clone with a count of one. V usage is TRBV19 and J usage is TRBJ2-2; 7 bases fit TRBD1. Germline CDR1 LNHDA, CDR2 SQIVND (reference sequence). The CDR3 runs 16 residues. Trimming removed 1 base from V and 6 bases from J; junction bases left unmatched: 8. The CDR3 region is CASSIVWTGRSGELFF. Here the CDR3 DNA reads TGTGCCAGTAGTATAGTCTGGACAGGTCGGTCCGGGGAGCTGTTTTTT.

The chain couples TRBV9 to TRBJ2-5; D call uncertain. V lost 1 base to trimming and J lost 4 bases, with 11 bases between them. The CDR3 runs 14 residues. The V gene's germline CDR1 is SGDLS and CDR2 YYNGEE. CDR3: CASSVKLDPETQYF. Here the CDR3 DNA reads TGTGCCAGCAGCGTAAAGCTAGATCCAGAGACCCAGTACTTC.

This chain joins TRBV6-2 or TRBV6-3 and TRBJ2-7; 7 bases are shared with TRBD2. This CDR3 has 13 residues. V was clipped by 2 bases and J by 5 bases; unmatched bases: 3. From germline, CDR1 is MNHEY and CDR2 SVGEGT. CDR3 amino acids: CASSYRLAHEQYF. CDR3 bases: TGTGCCAGCAGTTACCGACTAGCCCACGAGCAGTACTTC.

This clone has at least ten counts. The chain links TRBV4-2 to TRBJ2-3, with D perhaps matching TRBD1 (6 bases). V dropped 4 bases and J dropped 0 bases, with 8 bases sitting between them. The germline CDR1 and CDR2 sequences are LGHNA and YNFKEQ. This CDR3 is built from 14 residues. The CDR3 nucleotides are TGTGCCAGCAGCCTCGACAGGAGCACAGATACGCAGTATTTT. Its protein product is CASSLDRSTDTQYF.

This chain connects TRBV9 to TRBJ2-2; 8 bases match TRBD2. J was trimmed by 6 bases and V by 0 bases; bases with no gene match: 10. CDR3 length equals 17 residues. Per the germline V gene, CDR1 is SGDLS and CDR2 is YYNGEE. This CDR3 reads CASSVGLSSGVAGELFF. The CDR3 bases are TGTGCCAGCAGCGTAGGATTAAGTAGCGGGGTCGCCGGGGAGCTGTTTTTT. Full variable domain (outside the CDR3, taken from reference TRBV9 and TRBJ2-2): DSGVTQTPKHLITATGQRVTLRCSPRSGDLSVYWYQQSLDQGLQFLIQYYNGEERAKGNILERFSAQQFPDLHSELNLSSLELGDSALYFCASSVGLSSGVAGELFFGEGSRLTVL.

This chain uses TRBV7-2 with TRBJ1-5; 7 bases map to TRBD1. Germline V lookup: CDR1 SGHTA, CDR2 FQGNSA. The ends lost 1 base at V and 4 bases at J; junction bases unmatched: 4. The CDR3 has 15 amino acids. CDR3 sequence (DNA): TGTGCCAGCAGCTTAGTTGGGACAGCTAATCAGCCCCAGCATTTT. Its translation is CASSLVGTANQPQHF.

The rearrangement links TRBV18 to TRBJ2-7, with 7 bases fitting TRBD1. The V and J ends lost 6 bases and 2 bases, in that order; junction bases with no gene match: 13. This CDR3 comprises 16 residues. The germline gives CDR1 KGHSH, CDR2 LQKENI. DNA for the CDR3: TGTGCCAGCTCTCAAAACAGGGGTACTCGGACCTACGAGCAGTACTTC. This gives the protein CASSQNRGTRTYEQYF.

The genes are TRBV7-9 and TRBJ2-3; perhaps TRBD1 as D (5 bases). Germline V CDR1 and CDR2: SEHNR, FQNEAQ (reference sequence). CDR3 length: 14 amino acids. Trimming stripped 4 bases from V and 0 bases from J, with 8 bases between. The CDR3 nucleotides are TGTGCCAGCAGCTCCAGGGTTAGCACAGATACGCAGTATTTT. Amino acids: CASSSRVSTDTQYF.

This rearrangement joins TRBV27 to TRBJ2-7, with TRBD1 matching 10 bases. CDR3 length equals 16 residues. The V gene end was trimmed by 8 bases and the J gene end by 3 bases; junction bases not matched to a gene: 13. Germline V lookup: CDR1 MNHEY, CDR2 SMNVEV (reference sequence). The chain's CDR3 is CASSRIPGQGNYEQYF. The CDR3, as DNA: TGTGCCAGCTCCCGTATTCCGGGACAGGGGAACTACGAGCAGTACTTC.